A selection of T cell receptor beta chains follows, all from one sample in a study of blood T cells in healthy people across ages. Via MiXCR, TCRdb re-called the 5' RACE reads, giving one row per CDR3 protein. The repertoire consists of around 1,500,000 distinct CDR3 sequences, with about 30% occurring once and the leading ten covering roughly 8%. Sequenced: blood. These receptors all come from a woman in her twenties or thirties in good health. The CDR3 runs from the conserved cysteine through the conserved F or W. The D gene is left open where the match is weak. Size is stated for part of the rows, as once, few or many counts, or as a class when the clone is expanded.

cdr3_aa: CASSFLVAGTDTQYF; cdr3_nt: TGTGCCAGCAGTTTCCTAGTCGCAGGCACAGATACGCAGTATTTT; v_call: TRBV12-3/TRBV12-4; j_call: TRBJ2-3; clone_size: NA; d_call: NA
cdr3_aa: CATSRDGTGGIDEQFF; cdr3_nt: TGTGCCACCAGCAGAGATGGGACAGGGGGCATCGATGAGCAGTTCTTC; v_call: TRBV15; j_call: TRBJ2-1; clone_size: NA; d_call: TRBD1
cdr3_aa: CASSLATGGGKLFF; cdr3_nt: TGTGCCAGCAGCTTAGCGACAGGGGGCGGAAAACTGTTTTTT; v_call: TRBV7-2; j_call: TRBJ1-4; clone_size: few; d_call: TRBD1
cdr3_aa: CASSSAGTDRNEQFF; cdr3_nt: TGTGCCAGCAGCTCCGCCGGGACAGACCGCAATGAGCAGTTCTTC; v_call: TRBV7-3; j_call: TRBJ2-1; clone_size: few; d_call: TRBD1
cdr3_aa: CASSRQATYEQYF; cdr3_nt: TGTGCCAGCAGCCGACAGGCGACCTACGAGCAGTACTTC; v_call: TRBV7-6; j_call: TRBJ2-7; clone_size: many; d_call: NA
cdr3_aa: CASSYRGTGYMNTEAFF; cdr3_nt: TGTGCCAGCAGTTACCGCGGGACAGGTTATATGAACACTGAAGCTTTCTTT; v_call: TRBV6-5; j_call: TRBJ1-1; clone_size: NA; d_call: TRBD1
cdr3_aa: CASSSTVNQPQHF; cdr3_nt: TGTGCCAGCTCGTCTACAGTGAATCAGCCCCAGCATTTT; v_call: TRBV18; j_call: TRBJ1-5; clone_size: few; d_call: NA
cdr3_aa: CASSLSSTPGRMGSPLHF; cdr3_nt: TGTGCCAGCAGTTTATCGAGTACACCAGGGAGGATGGGTTCACCCCTCCACTTT; v_call: TRBV27; j_call: TRBJ1-6; clone_size: NA; d_call: NA
cdr3_aa: CASSPLGGQGLGDEQYF; cdr3_nt: TGTGCCAGCAGTCCCCTCGGCGGACAGGGACTCGGAGACGAGCAGTACTTC; v_call: TRBV27; j_call: TRBJ2-7; clone_size: few; d_call: TRBD1
cdr3_aa: CASSITSGSGTGELFF; cdr3_nt: TGTGCCAGTAGTATCACTAGCGGGAGCGGGACCGGGGAGCTGTTTTTT; v_call: TRBV19; j_call: TRBJ2-2; clone_size: NA; d_call: TRBD2
cdr3_aa: CSARDRVRPSYNEQFF; cdr3_nt: TGCAGTGCTAGAGACAGGGTGCGTCCCTCCTACAATGAGCAGTTCTTC; v_call: TRBV20-1; j_call: TRBJ2-1; clone_size: few; d_call: NA
cdr3_aa: CASRLSGDLYEQYF; cdr3_nt: TGTGCCAGCAGGTTATCAGGAGACCTCTACGAGCAGTACTTC; v_call: TRBV28; j_call: TRBJ2-7; clone_size: NA; d_call: NA
cdr3_aa: CASSANIGDTQYF; cdr3_nt: TGTGCCAGCAGTGCGAACATTGGGGATACGCAGTATTTT; v_call: TRBV6-1; j_call: TRBJ2-3; clone_size: few; d_call: NA
cdr3_aa: CASSQSELTYNEQFF; cdr3_nt: TGTGCCAGCAGCCAAAGTGAGTTAACCTACAATGAGCAGTTCTTC; v_call: TRBV3-1; j_call: TRBJ2-1; clone_size: NA; d_call: NA
cdr3_aa: CASRTRYSNQPQHF; cdr3_nt: TGTGCCAGCAGAACAAGGTATAGCAATCAGCCCCAGCATTTT; v_call: TRBV6-2/TRBV6-3; j_call: TRBJ1-5; clone_size: NA; d_call: NA
cdr3_aa: CASSYGDSYGYTF; cdr3_nt: TGTGCCAGCAGTTACGGGGACAGCTATGGCTACACCTTC; v_call: TRBV6-5; j_call: TRBJ1-2; clone_size: many; d_call: TRBD1
cdr3_aa: CASSQEDRRGYGYTF; cdr3_nt: TGTGCCAGCAGCCAAGAGGACAGGAGAGGCTATGGCTACACCTTC; v_call: TRBV3-1; j_call: TRBJ1-2; clone_size: few; d_call: TRBD1
cdr3_aa: CASRYNRGGTEAFF; cdr3_nt: TGTGCCAGCAGATACAACAGGGGCGGCACTGAAGCTTTCTTT; v_call: TRBV6-5; j_call: TRBJ1-1; clone_size: few; d_call: TRBD1
cdr3_aa: CAARTSGKGGEQFF; cdr3_nt: TGTGCCGCCCGTACTAGCGGGAAAGGCGGTGAGCAGTTCTTC; v_call: TRBV30; j_call: TRBJ2-1; clone_size: NA; d_call: TRBD2
cdr3_aa: CVSSLGTGRTYGYTF; cdr3_nt: TGTGTCAGCAGCTTAGGGACAGGTCGAACTTATGGCTACACCTTC; v_call: TRBV7-9; j_call: TRBJ1-2; clone_size: NA; d_call: TRBD1
cdr3_aa: CASSAGLGSYEQYF; cdr3_nt: TGTGCCAGCAGCGCAGGACTGGGATCCTACGAGCAGTACTTC; v_call: TRBV9; j_call: TRBJ2-7; clone_size: few; d_call: NA